The text below deals with one T cell receptor beta chain. The CDR3 has 13 residues. Germline loops: CDR1 SQVTM, CDR2 ANQGSEA. The V gene lost 5 bases and the J gene lost 1 base, with 11 bases spanning the gap. Original processing notes: Reference gene primer amplification gave estimated nucleated cell counts. The assay was immunoSEQ multiplex PCR, and TCRdb's table has in-frame clones only and misses some. V, J and clone size reflect that table, while D and trimming were determined from the DNA. This table holds under 200,000 clones, 70% to 90% found once. This sample was included in a study of blood T cell repertoires in COVID-19. The wider study: COVID-19 samples collected from the United States, Italy and Spain covered acute and convalescent phases. PBMCs, B-cell-depleted T cells, or T cells were the source of the cDNA or gDNA that made up the material.

The J gene is TRBJ1-1, the V gene TRBV29-1; D is perhaps TRBD1 (6 bases). This TCR derives from a man in his 60s with active or convalescent COVID-19. Sequencing used peripheral blood. CDR3 loop: CSVLRTANTEAFF. Written as DNA, the CDR3 is TGCAGCGTTCTACGGACAGCGAACACTGAAGCTTTCTTT.